The 8 T cell receptor beta chains below were found in one sample sequenced in a study of tumor-infiltrating lymphocytes in primary liver carcinoma. Synthesis of TCR beta cDNA was carried out from 500 ng total RNA with a constant-region primer. The TCR beta library was amplified through three nested multiplex PCR rounds in a modified ARM-PCR procedure. The study ran its first two PCR rounds for around 10 cycles each, using TRBV1-TRBV30 forward primers and a C-beta reverse primer. Each CDR3 protein is one row after TCRdb ran MiXCR on the multiplex PCR reads. The table lists 150,000 to 200,000 distinct CDR3 sequences, over 80% of them singletons. Total RNA and DNA came together from around 20-30 mg of bulk tissue without cell sorting. The source material was tumor tissue from primary liver carcinoma. These receptors were obtained from a middle-aged man with primary liver carcinoma and hepatitis B virus infection.

The V call is TRBV6-5, the J call TRBJ2-7, with TRBD2 matching 8 bases. CDR1 and CDR2 from the germline V gene are MNHEY and SVGAGI. Unmatched junction bases numbered 8, after V lost 4 bases and J lost 6 bases. This CDR3 comprises 14 residues. CDR3 nucleotides: TGTGCCAGCAGTTTTTCAACGGGAGGGGGCGAGCAGTACTTC. Translating gives CASSFSTGGGEQYF.

This clonotype occurred many times. The J gene is TRBJ1-2, the V gene TRBV29-1; D unclear. From germline, CDR1 is SQVTM and CDR2 ANQGSEA. The V gene lost 0 bases and the J gene lost 8 bases, with 16 bases spanning the gap. The CDR3 covers 14 residues. The chain's CDR3 is CSVEEGRRSYGYTF. The CDR3 nucleotides read TGCAGCGTTGAAGAGGGCCGCAGGTCATACGGCTACACCTTC. Filled out from reference TRBV29-1 and TRBJ1-2, the complete variable domain reads SAVISQKPSRDICQRGTSLTIQCQVDSQVTMMFWYRQQPGQSLTLIATANQGSEATYESGFVIDKFPISRPNLTFSTLTVSNMSPEDSSIYLCSVEEGRRSYGYTFGSGTRLTVV.

To note about this clonotype: The junction shows a germline mismatch at one end, possibly a read error. V usage is TRBV12-3 or TRBV12-4 and J usage is TRBJ2-7; D remains ambiguous. The CDR3 contains 12 residues. The CDR3 spells CVSSLHKGEQYF. CDR3 nucleotide sequence: TGTGTCAGCAGTCTCCACAAGGGCGAGCAGTACTTC.

A note on this clonotype: At one end the junction does not follow the germline gene, possibly because of a read error. This chain connects TRBV11-2 to TRBJ2-7; D ambiguous. CDR1 and CDR2 from the germline V gene are SGHAT and FQNNGV. The CDR3 extends over 14 amino acids. The CDR3 DNA is TGTGCCATCAGCTCTAACAGAAACTCCTGCGAGAAGTACTTC. This gives the protein CAISSNRNSCEKYF.

In its sample, this clonotype was seen once. The junction does not match germline at one end; this may be a read error. The V gene is TRBV5-6, the J gene TRBJ2-3; TRBD2 aligns across 7 bases. Germline-derived CDR1 and CDR2 are SGHDT and YYEEEE. This CDR3 region has 18 residues. The CDR3 bases are TGTGCCAGCAGCCGCGGGACTACCGGCATTATTTGCACAGATACACAGTATTTT. It codes for CASSRGTTGIICTDTQYF.

This clonotype was picked up one time. Germline and junction disagree at one end, which may indicate a read error. This chain uses TRBV10-3 with TRBJ2-3, with 8 bases matching TRBD1. This CDR3 contains 15 residues. The germline CDR1 and CDR2 sequences are ENHRY and SYGVKD. The CDR3 here is CTISAGRGRTDTQYF. The CDR3 DNA follows: TGTACCATCAGTGCTGGCAGGGGGCGCACAGATACACAGTATTTT.

V is TRBV29-1 and J is TRBJ2-1; weak D call: TRBD2 (5 bases). Per germline, CDR1 SQVTM and CDR2 ANQGSEA. The CDR3 extends over 14 amino acids. Trimming cost V 6 bases and J 4 bases, with 16 bases left between them. This chain's CDR3 is CSVQEGNSYNEQFF. CDR3 bases: TGCAGCGTCCAAGAGGGAAACTCATACAATGAGCAGTTCTTC.

A note on this clonotype: The junction and the germline gene differ at one end; a read error may be behind it. The V gene is TRBV7-8, the J gene TRBJ2-1, with 7 positions matching TRBD2. Germline V gives CDR1 SGHVS, CDR2 FQNEAQ. The CDR3 consists of 16 residues. The CDR3 region is CASSYLEGGSYNEEFF. In nucleotides, the CDR3 is TGTGCCAGCAGCTATCTAGAGGGAGGGTCCTACAATGAGGAGTTCTTC.